These T cell receptor beta chains were read from a single sample in a study of T cell responses to AZD1222 COVID-19 vaccine. Here immunoSEQ multiplex PCR was the method, and the copy in TCRdb shows in-frame clones only, minus some. The table lists around 150,000 clones, 84% of them singletons. This material consisted of peripheral blood, taken on day 0 of AZD1222 vaccination. All receptors come from an adult in good health. The CDR3 runs from the conserved cysteine through the conserved F or W. A D gene is named only where the DNA matches it firmly. Not all rows give a size; the values are once, few, many and, for expanded clones, a class.

D: NA
V: TRBV27
J: TRBJ2-1
size: once
CDR3: CASRESRHEQFF
DNA: TGTGCCAGCAGGGAGTCTCGGCATGAGCAGTTCTTC

D: NA
V: TRBV5-6
J: TRBJ1-5
size: once
CDR3: CASSLKTSAGSNQPQHF
DNA: TGTGCCAGCAGCTTGAAAACTTCGGCGGGAAGCAATCAGCCCCAGCATTTT

D: NA
V: TRBV5-6
J: TRBJ2-7
size: NA
CDR3: CASSSGPTYEQYF
DNA: TGTGCCAGCAGCTCGGGACCAACCTACGAGCAGTACTTC

D: TRBD2
V: TRBV5-1
J: TRBJ2-3
size: NA
CDR3: CASSLALAGAPTDTQYF
DNA: TGCGCCAGCAGCTTGGCCTTAGCGGGGGCCCCCACAGATACGCAGTATTTT

D: NA
V: TRBV28
J: TRBJ2-7
size: once
CDR3: CASSLPEGDSENWSSYEQYF
DNA: TGTGCCAGCAGCTTGCCGGAGGGGGACAGCGAGAACTGGAGCTCCTACGAGCAGTACTTC

D: NA
V: TRBV3-1/TRBV3-2
J: TRBJ1-1
size: NA
CDR3: CASSQVSYTEAFF
DNA: TGTGCCAGCAGCCAAGTTTCGTACACTGAAGCTTTCTTT

D: TRBD1
V: TRBV2
J: TRBJ2-5
size: NA
CDR3: CASGKGQPGETQYF
DNA: TGTGCCAGCGGAAAGGGACAGCCTGGGGAGACCCAGTACTTC

D: NA
V: TRBV6-5
J: TRBJ1-4
size: NA
CDR3: CASSRQGSFEKLFF
DNA: TGTGCCAGCAGTCGCCAGGGGAGTTTTGAAAAACTGTTTTTT

D: NA
V: TRBV9
J: TRBJ2-1
size: NA
CDR3: CASSVGLLNEQFF
DNA: TGTGCCAGCAGCGTAGGCCTGTTAAATGAGCAGTTCTTC

D: NA
V: TRBV2
J: TRBJ1-5
size: NA
CDR3: CASSDRLPNQPQHF
DNA: TGTGCCAGCAGTGACCGATTGCCTAATCAGCCCCAGCATTTT

D: TRBD1
V: TRBV6-5
J: TRBJ2-7
size: NA
CDR3: CASSRQGVRLEQYF
DNA: TGTGCCAGCAGTCGACAGGGGGTAAGGCTCGAGCAGTACTTC

D: TRBD1
V: TRBV5-6
J: TRBJ1-2
size: NA
CDR3: CASSLSGGEGYTF
DNA: TGTGCCAGCAGCTTGTCAGGGGGCGAGGGCTACACCTTC

D: NA
V: TRBV5-1
J: TRBJ1-2
size: NA
CDR3: CASSLGAGDGYTF
DNA: TGCGCCAGCAGCTTAGGGGCAGGAGACGGCTACACCTTC

D: TRBD1
V: TRBV4-1
J: TRBJ1-5
size: NA
CDR3: CASSQEGTGQPQHF
DNA: TGCGCCAGCAGCCAAGAAGGGACAGGTCAGCCCCAGCATTTT

D: NA
V: TRBV5-1
J: TRBJ1-2
size: NA
CDR3: CASSSSTGAGYTF
DNA: TGCGCCAGCAGCTCCTCGACAGGTGCTGGCTACACCTTC

D: TRBD1
V: TRBV12-3/TRBV12-4
J: TRBJ1-1
size: NA
CDR3: CASSTGTGAFF
DNA: TGTGCCAGCAGTACCGGGACAGGGGCCTTCTTT

D: NA
V: TRBV5-6
J: TRBJ2-7
size: NA
CDR3: CASSFMRAHEQYF
DNA: TGTGCCAGCAGCTTCATGAGGGCCCACGAGCAGTACTTC

D: TRBD2
V: TRBV7-2
J: TRBJ2-3
size: NA
CDR3: CASSSPDLAGGADTQYF
DNA: TGTGCCAGCAGCTCGCCAGACCTAGCGGGGGGGGCAGATACGCAGTATTTT

D: NA
V: TRBV28
J: TRBJ1-5
size: NA
CDR3: CASSLVRVNSNQPQHF
DNA: TGTGCCAGCAGTCTGGTCAGGGTGAATAGCAATCAGCCCCAGCATTTT

D: NA
V: TRBV5-1
J: TRBJ2-2
size: NA
CDR3: CASSPGRGGEAGELFF
DNA: TGCGCCAGCAGCCCCGGGCGGGGCGGGGAGGCCGGGGAGCTGTTTTTT

D: TRBD1
V: TRBV28
J: TRBJ1-2
size: NA
CDR3: CASSFSGQGVEYGYTF
DNA: TGTGCCAGCAGTTTCTCCGGACAGGGAGTAGAGTATGGCTACACCTTC

D: NA
V: TRBV7-9
J: TRBJ1-1
size: NA
CDR3: CASSLWPGTPLTEAFF
DNA: TGTGCCAGCAGCTTATGGCCAGGAACCCCTCTAACTGAAGCTTTCTTT

D: NA
V: TRBV5-1
J: TRBJ2-5
size: NA
CDR3: CASSLGPGGPTRETQYF
DNA: TGCGCCAGCAGCTTGGGGCCGGGCGGGCCTACCCGAGAGACCCAGTACTTC

D: NA
V: TRBV14
J: TRBJ2-5
size: NA
CDR3: CASSHQETQYF
DNA: TGTGCCAGCAGCCACCAAGAGACCCAGTACTTC

D: TRBD1
V: TRBV2
J: TRBJ1-4
size: NA
CDR3: CASRREDRNNEKLFF
DNA: TGTGCCAGCAGAAGGGAGGACAGGAACAATGAAAAACTGTTTTTT

D: NA
V: TRBV30
J: TRBJ2-1
size: few
CDR3: CAWSPLGASYNEQFF
DNA: TGTGCCTGGAGTCCTCTAGGGGCGTCCTACAATGAGCAGTTCTTC

D: TRBD1
V: TRBV6-2/TRBV6-3
J: TRBJ1-5
size: NA
CDR3: CASSTGQVSNQPQHF
DNA: TGTGCCAGCAGTACGGGACAGGTTAGCAATCAGCCCCAGCATTTT

D: TRBD1
V: TRBV28
J: TRBJ1-1
size: NA
CDR3: CASRTGRTEAFF
DNA: TGTGCCAGCAGGACAGGGAGGACTGAAGCTTTCTTT

D: NA
V: TRBV18
J: TRBJ2-2
size: NA
CDR3: CASSGGLKNTGELFF
DNA: TGTGCCAGCTCGGGGGGTCTCAAGAACACCGGGGAGCTGTTTTTT

D: TRBD1
V: TRBV11-2
J: TRBJ1-1
size: NA
CDR3: CASIRQGMNTEAFF
DNA: TGTGCCAGTATACGACAGGGAATGAACACTGAAGCTTTCTTT

D: NA
V: TRBV27
J: TRBJ1-1
size: NA
CDR3: CASSRDITGGTEAFF
DNA: TGTGCCAGCAGCCGGGACATTACAGGAGGCACTGAAGCTTTCTTT

D: NA
V: TRBV10-3
J: TRBJ1-1
size: NA
CDR3: CAITDRETGTEAFF
DNA: TGTGCCATCACGGACCGGGAGACGGGCACTGAAGCTTTCTTT

D: NA
V: TRBV27
J: TRBJ1-2
size: NA
CDR3: CASSFGRSGRDGPNYGYTF
DNA: TGTGCCAGCAGTTTCGGGAGATCGGGAAGAGACGGCCCCAACTATGGCTACACCTTC

D: NA
V: TRBV6-1
J: TRBJ1-5
size: NA
CDR3: CASSVQGPTRGYSNQPQHF
DNA: TGTGCCAGCAGTGTACAGGGCCCGACCAGGGGATATAGCAATCAGCCCCAGCATTTT

D: TRBD1
V: TRBV27
J: TRBJ1-2
size: NA
CDR3: CASSLTGGFHRQGYTF
DNA: TGTGCCAGCAGTTTAACAGGGGGTTTTCATCGCCAGGGCTACACCTTC

D: TRBD2
V: TRBV5-8
J: TRBJ2-5
size: once
CDR3: CASSLGATGGPRETQYF
DNA: TGTGCCAGCAGCTTGGGGGCTACGGGAGGTCCGCGAGAGACCCAGTACTTC

D: TRBD1
V: TRBV29-1
J: TRBJ2-5
size: once
CDR3: CSVAKRTGATETQYF
DNA: TGCAGCGTTGCAAAACGGACAGGGGCAACCGAGACCCAGTACTTC

D: NA
V: TRBV19
J: TRBJ1-4
size: once
CDR3: CASSLEGRGDFNEKLFF
DNA: TGTGCCAGTAGCCTTGAGGGTCGGGGGGACTTCAATGAAAAACTGTTTTTT

D: NA
V: TRBV7-2
J: TRBJ1-5
size: NA
CDR3: CASSLRGRGGDQPQHF
DNA: TGTGCCAGCAGCTTACGAGGGCGAGGAGGGGATCAGCCCCAGCATTTT

D: TRBD2
V: TRBV15
J: TRBJ2-2
size: NA
CDR3: CATSRDYPTSGGGTGELFF
DNA: TGTGCCACCAGCAGAGATTATCCGACTAGCGGGGGTGGCACCGGGGAGCTGTTTTTT

D: TRBD1
V: TRBV3-1/TRBV3-2
J: TRBJ1-2
size: once
CDR3: CASSSGQGFSYGYTF
DNA: TGTGCCAGCAGCTCGGGACAGGGGTTTTCCTATGGCTACACCTTC

D: NA
V: TRBV7-8
J: TRBJ1-1
size: many
CDR3: CASSLGMNTEAFF
DNA: TGTGCCAGCAGCTTAGGGATGAACACTGAAGCTTTCTTT

D: NA
V: TRBV9
J: TRBJ1-5
size: once
CDR3: CASSLEGFENQPQHF
DNA: TGTGCCAGCAGCCTCGAGGGGTTTGAAAATCAGCCCCAGCATTTT

D: NA
V: TRBV15
J: TRBJ1-2
size: NA
CDR3: CATSRGTGEVLRRGYTF
DNA: NA

D: TRBD2
V: TRBV4-1
J: TRBJ2-7
size: few
CDR3: CASSHELAGGSSEQYF
DNA: TGCGCCAGCAGCCATGAACTAGCGGGGGGGTCTTCAGAGCAGTACTTC